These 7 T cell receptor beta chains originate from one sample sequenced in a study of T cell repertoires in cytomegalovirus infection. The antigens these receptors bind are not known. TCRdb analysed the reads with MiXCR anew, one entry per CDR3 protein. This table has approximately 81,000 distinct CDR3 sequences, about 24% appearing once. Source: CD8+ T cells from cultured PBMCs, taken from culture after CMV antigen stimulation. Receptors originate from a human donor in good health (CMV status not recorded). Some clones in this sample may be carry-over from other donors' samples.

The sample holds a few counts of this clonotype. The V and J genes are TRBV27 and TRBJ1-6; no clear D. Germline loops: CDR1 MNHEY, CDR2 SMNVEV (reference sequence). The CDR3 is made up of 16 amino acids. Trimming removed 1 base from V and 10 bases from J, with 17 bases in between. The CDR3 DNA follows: TGTGCCAGCAGTTTATTTATCGGCCCCACGGGCTCACCCCTCCACTTT. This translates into CASSLFIGPTGSPLHF.

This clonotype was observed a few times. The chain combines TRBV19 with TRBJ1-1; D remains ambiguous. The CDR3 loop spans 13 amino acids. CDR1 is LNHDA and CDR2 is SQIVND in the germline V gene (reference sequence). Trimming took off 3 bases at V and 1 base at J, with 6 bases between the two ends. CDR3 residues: CASSIGKNTEAFF. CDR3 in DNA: TGTGCCAGTAGTATCGGGAAGAACACTGAAGCTTTCTTT.

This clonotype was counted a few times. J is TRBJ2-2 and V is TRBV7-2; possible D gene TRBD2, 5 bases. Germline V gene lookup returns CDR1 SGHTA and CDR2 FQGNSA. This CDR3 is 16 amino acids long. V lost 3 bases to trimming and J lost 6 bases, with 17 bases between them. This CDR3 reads CASSFPDYRDAGELFF. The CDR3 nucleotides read TGTGCCAGCAGCTTTCCCGACTATAGAGACGCCGGGGAGCTGTTTTTT.

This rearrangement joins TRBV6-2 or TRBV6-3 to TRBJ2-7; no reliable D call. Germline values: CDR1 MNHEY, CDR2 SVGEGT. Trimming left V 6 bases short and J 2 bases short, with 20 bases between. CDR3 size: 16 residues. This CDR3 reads CASSPFETPGPYEQYF. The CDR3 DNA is TGTGCCAGCAGCCCTTTCGAAACTCCAGGCCCCTACGAGCAGTACTTC.

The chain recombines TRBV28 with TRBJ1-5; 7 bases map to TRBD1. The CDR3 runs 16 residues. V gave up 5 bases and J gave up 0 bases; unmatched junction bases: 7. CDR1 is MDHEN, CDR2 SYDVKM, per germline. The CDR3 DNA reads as TGTGCCAGCAGTGACGGGACAGTTTTTAGCAATCAGCCCCAGCATTTT. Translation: CASSDGTVFSNQPQHF. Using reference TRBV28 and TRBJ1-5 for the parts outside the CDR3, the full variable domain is DVKVTQSSRYLVKRTGEKVFLECVQDMDHENMFWYRQDPGLGLRLIYFSYDVKMKEKGDIPEGYSVSREKKERFSLILESASTNQTSMYLCASSDGTVFSNQPQHFGDGTRLSIL.

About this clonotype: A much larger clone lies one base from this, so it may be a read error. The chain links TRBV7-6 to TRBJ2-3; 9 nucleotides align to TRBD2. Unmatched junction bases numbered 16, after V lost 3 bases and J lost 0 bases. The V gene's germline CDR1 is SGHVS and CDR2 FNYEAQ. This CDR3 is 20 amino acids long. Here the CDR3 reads CASSLDSIASGLASTDTQYF. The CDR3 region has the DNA TGTGCCAGCAGCTTGGACTCGATCGCATCGGGACTAGCAAGCACAGATACGCAGTATTTT.

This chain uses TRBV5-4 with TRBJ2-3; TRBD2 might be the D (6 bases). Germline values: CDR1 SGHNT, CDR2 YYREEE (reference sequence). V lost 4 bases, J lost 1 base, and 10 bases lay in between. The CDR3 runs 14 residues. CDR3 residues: CASSREAGTDTQYF. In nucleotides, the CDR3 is TGTGCCAGCAGCAGGGAGGCCGGCACAGATACGCAGTATTTT.